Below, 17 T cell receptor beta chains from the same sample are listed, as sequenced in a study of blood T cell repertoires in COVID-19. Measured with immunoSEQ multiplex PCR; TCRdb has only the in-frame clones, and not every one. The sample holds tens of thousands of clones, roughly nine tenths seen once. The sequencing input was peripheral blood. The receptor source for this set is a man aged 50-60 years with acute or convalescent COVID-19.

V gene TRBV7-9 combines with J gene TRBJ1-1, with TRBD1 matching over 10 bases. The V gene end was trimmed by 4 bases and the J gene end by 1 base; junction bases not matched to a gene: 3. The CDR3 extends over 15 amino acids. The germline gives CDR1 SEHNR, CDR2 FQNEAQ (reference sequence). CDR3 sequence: CASSSWTGGNTEAFF. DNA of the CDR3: TGTGCCAGCAGCTCCTGGACAGGGGGGAACACTGAAGCTTTCTTT.

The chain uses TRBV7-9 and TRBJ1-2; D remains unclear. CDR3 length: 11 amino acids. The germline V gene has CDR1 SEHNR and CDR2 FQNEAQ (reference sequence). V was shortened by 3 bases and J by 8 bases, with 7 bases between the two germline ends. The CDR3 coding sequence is TGTGCCAGCAGCTTTGGAGGGGGCTACACCTTC. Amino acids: CASSFGGGYTF. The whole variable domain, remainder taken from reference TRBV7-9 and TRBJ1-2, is DTGVSQNPRHKITKRGQNVTFRCDPISEHNRLYWYRQTLGQGPEFLTYFQNEAQLEKSRLLSDRFSAERPKGSFSTLEIQRTEQGDSAMYLCASSFGGGYTFGSGTRLTVV.

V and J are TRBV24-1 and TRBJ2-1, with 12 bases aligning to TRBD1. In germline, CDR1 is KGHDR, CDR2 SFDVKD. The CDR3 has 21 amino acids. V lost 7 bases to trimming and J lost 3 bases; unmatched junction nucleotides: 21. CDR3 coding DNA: TGTGCCACCAGCCGGGACAGGGGGCCCGAGGCAAGACTAGGGCTCTACAATGAGCAGTTCTTC. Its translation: CATSRDRGPEARLGLYNEQFF.

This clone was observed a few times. CDR3 region: CASSEAVGEAPLHF. The CDR3 DNA reads as TGTGCCAGCAGTGAAGCGGTAGGGGAGGCGCCCCTCCACTTT. V usage is TRBV6-1 and J usage is TRBJ1-6; D perhaps matches TRBD1 (5 bases). The CDR3 totals 14 residues. V was cut by 0 bases and J by 13 bases, with 13 bases left in between. Germline V gene data show CDR1 as MNHNS and CDR2 as SASEGT.

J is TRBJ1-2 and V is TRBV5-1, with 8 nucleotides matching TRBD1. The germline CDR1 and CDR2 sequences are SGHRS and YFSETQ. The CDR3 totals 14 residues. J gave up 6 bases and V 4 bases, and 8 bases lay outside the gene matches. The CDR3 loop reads CASSPTGVINGYTF. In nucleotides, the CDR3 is TGCGCCAGCAGCCCGACAGGGGTAATCAATGGCTACACCTTC.

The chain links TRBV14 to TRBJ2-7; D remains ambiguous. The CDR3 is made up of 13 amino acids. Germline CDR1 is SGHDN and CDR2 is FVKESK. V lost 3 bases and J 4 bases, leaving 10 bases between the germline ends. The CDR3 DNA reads TGTGCCAGCAGCCAGATAGCCCGGTACGAGCAGTACTTC. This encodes CASSQIARYEQYF.

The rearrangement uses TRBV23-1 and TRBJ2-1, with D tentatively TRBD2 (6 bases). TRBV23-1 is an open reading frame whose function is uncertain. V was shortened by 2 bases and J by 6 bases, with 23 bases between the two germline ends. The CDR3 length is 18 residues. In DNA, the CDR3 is TGCGCCAGCAGTCAAGCGAGTTGGGACTTTTCTCTTCCCAATGAGCAGTTCTTC. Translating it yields CASSQASWDFSLPNEQFF.

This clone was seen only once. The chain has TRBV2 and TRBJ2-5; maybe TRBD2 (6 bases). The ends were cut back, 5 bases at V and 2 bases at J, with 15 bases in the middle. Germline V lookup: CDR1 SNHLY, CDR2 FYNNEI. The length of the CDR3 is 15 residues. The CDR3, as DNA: TGTGCCAGCAGTCTTCGTGGAGGGCCACAAGAGACCCAGTACTTC. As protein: CASSLRGGPQETQYF.

CDR3 sequence (DNA): TGCGCCAGCAGCCCTACTAGCGGGGTTACAGATACGCAGTATTTT. Translated, it gives CASSPTSGVTDTQYF. The chain is built from TRBV5-1 and TRBJ2-3; 10 positions match TRBD2. The CDR3 is made up of 15 amino acids. Trimming took 4 bases from V and 3 from J; bases not matched to a gene: 5. Germline V CDR1 and CDR2: SGHRS, YFSETQ.

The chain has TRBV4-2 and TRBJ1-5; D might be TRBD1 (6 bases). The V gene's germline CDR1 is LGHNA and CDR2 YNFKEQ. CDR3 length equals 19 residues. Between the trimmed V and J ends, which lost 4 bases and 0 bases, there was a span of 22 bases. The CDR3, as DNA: TGTGCCAGCAGCCCCCCAGGGGCAAATTCGTTATTTAGCAATCAGCCCCAGCATTTT. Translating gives CASSPPGANSLFSNQPQHF.

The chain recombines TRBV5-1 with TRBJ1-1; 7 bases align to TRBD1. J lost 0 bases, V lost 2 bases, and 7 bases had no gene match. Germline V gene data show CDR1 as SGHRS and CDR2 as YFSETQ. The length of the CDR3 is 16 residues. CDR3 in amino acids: CASSLEKGALNTEAFF. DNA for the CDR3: TGCGCCAGCAGCTTAGAGAAGGGGGCTTTGAACACTGAAGCTTTCTTT.

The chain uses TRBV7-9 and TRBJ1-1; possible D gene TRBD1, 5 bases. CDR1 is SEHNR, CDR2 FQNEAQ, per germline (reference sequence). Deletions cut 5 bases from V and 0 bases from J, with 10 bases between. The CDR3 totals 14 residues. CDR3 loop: CASSPDRLNTEAFF. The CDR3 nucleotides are TGTGCCAGCAGCCCCGACAGATTGAACACTGAAGCTTTCTTT.

Written as DNA, the CDR3 is TGTGCCAGCAGTCTGGGACTGCTTACAGAGACCCAGTACTTC. It yields the protein CASSLGLLTETQYF. The rearrangement links TRBV6-2 or TRBV6-3 to TRBJ2-5, with D perhaps TRBD2 (6 bases). CDR1 and CDR2 from the germline V gene are MNHEY and SVGEGT. V lost 5 bases and J lost 4, with 14 bases in between. The CDR3 covers 14 residues.

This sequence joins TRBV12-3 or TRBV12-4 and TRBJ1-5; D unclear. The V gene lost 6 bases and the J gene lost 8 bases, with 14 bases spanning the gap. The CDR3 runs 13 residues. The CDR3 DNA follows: TGTGCCAGCAGCGGAGGACGGGGTGAGCCCCAGCATTTT. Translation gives CASSGGRGEPQHF.

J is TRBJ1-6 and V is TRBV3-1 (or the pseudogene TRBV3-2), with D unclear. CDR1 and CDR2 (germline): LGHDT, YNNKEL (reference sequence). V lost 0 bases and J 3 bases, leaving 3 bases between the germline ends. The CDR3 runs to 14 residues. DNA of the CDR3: TGTGCCAGCAGCCAAGACAGCTATAATTCACCCCTCCACTTT. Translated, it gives CASSQDSYNSPLHF.

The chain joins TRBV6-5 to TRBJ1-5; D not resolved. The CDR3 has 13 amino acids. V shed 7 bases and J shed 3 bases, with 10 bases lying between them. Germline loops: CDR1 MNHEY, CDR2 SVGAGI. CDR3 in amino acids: CASKRASNQPQHF. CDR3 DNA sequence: TGTGCCAGCAAGCGGGCGTCCAATCAGCCCCAGCATTTT.

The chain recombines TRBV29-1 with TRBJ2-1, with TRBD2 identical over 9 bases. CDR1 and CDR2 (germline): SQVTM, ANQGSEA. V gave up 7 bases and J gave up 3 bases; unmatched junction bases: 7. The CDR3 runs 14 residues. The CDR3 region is CSALSGRVYNEQFF. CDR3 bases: TGCAGCGCCCTTAGCGGGAGAGTCTACAATGAGCAGTTCTTC.